A selection of T cell receptor beta chains follows, all from one sample in a study of blood T cell repertoires in COVID-19. Generated by immunoSEQ multiplex PCR, the TCRdb table keeps only in-frame clones and is missing some. The sample comprises 80,000 or so clones, 65% to 90% of which are singletons, and roughly 9.6% rests with the top ten. Sequenced input: peripheral blood. The receptors stem from a man in his forties or fifties with COVID-19, enrolled during active disease. CDR3s include the opening cysteine and the closing phenylalanine or tryptophan. Each record gives: J gene, V gene, clone size, D gene, CDR3 protein, CDR3 DNA. A D gene is named only where the DNA matches it firmly. Only some rows state a clone size, as once, few, many or a class for expanded clones.

>TRBJ2-7|TRBV9|NA|TRBD2
CASSRASGTYEQYF
TGTGCCAGCAGTAGAGCTAGCGGAACCTACGAGCAGTACTTC
>TRBJ1-2|TRBV29-1|once|NA
CIIGGNAGGYTF
TGCATCATTGGCGGGAACGCGGGTGGCTACACCTTC
>TRBJ2-4|TRBV30|NA|TRBD1
CAWSVTGDGIQYF
TGTGCCTGGAGTGTTACAGGGGACGGCATTCAGTACTTC
>TRBJ2-4|TRBV28|NA|TRBD1
CASSFPDRGNIQYF
TGTGCCAGCAGTTTCCCGGACAGGGGCAACATTCAGTACTTC
>TRBJ1-1|TRBV5-1|NA|NA
CASALKGVNTEAFF
TGCGCCAGCGCTCTAAAGGGAGTGAACACTGAAGCTTTCTTT
>TRBJ1-5|TRBV28|NA|NA
CASSFSGQLNQPQHF
TGTGCCAGCAGTTTCTCAGGACAGCTCAATCAGCCCCAGCATTTT
>TRBJ2-2|TRBV18|NA|NA
CASSLRGTGELFF
TGTGCCAGCTCACTCAGGGGAACCGGGGAGCTGTTTTTT
>TRBJ1-1|TRBV29-1|NA|NA
CSVRERTEALF
TGCAGCGTGCGAGAACGCACTGAAGCTCTCTTT
>TRBJ1-1|TRBV7-9|NA|NA
CASDRGTEAFF
TGTGCCAGCGATCGGGGCACTGAAGCTTTCTTT
>TRBJ2-5|TRBV2|NA|TRBD2
CASSFFASGRETQYF
TGTGCCAGCAGTTTCTTCGCTAGCGGGAGAGAGACCCAGTACTTC
>TRBJ2-5|TRBV4-3|NA|NA
CASSQQGRTGTQYF
TGCGCCAGCAGCCAACAGGGGCGAACCGGGACCCAGTACTTC